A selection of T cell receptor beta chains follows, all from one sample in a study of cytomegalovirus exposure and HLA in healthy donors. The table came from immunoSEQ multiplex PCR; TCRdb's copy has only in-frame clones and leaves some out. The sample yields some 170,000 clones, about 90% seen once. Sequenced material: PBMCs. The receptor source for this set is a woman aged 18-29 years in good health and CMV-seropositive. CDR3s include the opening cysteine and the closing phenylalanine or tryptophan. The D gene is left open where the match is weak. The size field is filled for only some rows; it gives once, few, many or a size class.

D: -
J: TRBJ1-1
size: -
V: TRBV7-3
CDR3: CASSTRQGTEAFF
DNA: TGTGCCAGCAGCACAAGGCAGGGGACTGAAGCTTTCTTT

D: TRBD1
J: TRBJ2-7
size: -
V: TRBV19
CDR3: CASSSNLGQRYEQYF
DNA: TGTGCCAGTAGTAGTAACTTGGGACAGCGATACGAGCAGTACTTC

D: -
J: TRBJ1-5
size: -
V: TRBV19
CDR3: CASSIGLSPNQPQHF
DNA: TGTGCCAGTAGTATAGGGCTGTCCCCGAATCAGCCCCAGCATTTT

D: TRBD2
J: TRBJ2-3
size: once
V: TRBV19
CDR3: CASSREGLTDTQYF
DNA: TGTGCCAGTAGTAGGGAGGGTTTGACAGATACGCAGTATTTT

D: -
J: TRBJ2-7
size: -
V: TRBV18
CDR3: CASSPQPYEQYF
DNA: TGTGCCAGCTCACCACAGCCCTACGAGCAGTACTTC

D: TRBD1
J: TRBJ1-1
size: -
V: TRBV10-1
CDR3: CASSDGWTGPNTEAFF
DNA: TGCGCCAGCAGTGATGGGTGGACAGGACCGAACACTGAAGCTTTCTTT

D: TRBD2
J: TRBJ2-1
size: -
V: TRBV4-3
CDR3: CASSQDPAGDVGEQFF
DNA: TGCGCCAGCAGCCAAGACCCAGCGGGAGACGTGGGTGAGCAGTTCTTC

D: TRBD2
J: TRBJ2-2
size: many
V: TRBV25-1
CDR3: CASSESRTSGSNTGELFF
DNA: TGTGCCAGCAGTGAAAGCAGGACTAGCGGTTCGAACACCGGGGAGCTGTTTTTT

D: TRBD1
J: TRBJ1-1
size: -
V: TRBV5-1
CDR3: CASSWGQQNTEAFF
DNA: TGCGCCAGCAGCTGGGGACAGCAGAACACTGAAGCTTTCTTT

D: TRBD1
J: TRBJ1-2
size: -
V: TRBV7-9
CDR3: CASSQGAGYGYTF
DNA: TGTGCCAGCAGCCAGGGGGCCGGATATGGCTACACCTTC

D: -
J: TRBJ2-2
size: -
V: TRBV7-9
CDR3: CASSLSAPSGELFF
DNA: TGTGCCAGCAGCTTATCAGCGCCCTCCGGGGAGCTGTTTTTT

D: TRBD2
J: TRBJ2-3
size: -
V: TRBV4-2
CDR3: CASSQGPTSGRFTDTQYF
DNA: TGTGCCAGCAGCCAAGGACCGACTAGCGGGAGATTTACAGATACGCAGTATTTT

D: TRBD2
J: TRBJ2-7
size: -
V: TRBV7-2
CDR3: CASSLGTSGPQYF
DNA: TGTGCCAGCAGCTTGGGGACTAGCGGGCCACAGTACTTC

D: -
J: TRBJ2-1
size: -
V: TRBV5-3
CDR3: CARSLCPGHLYNEQFF
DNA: TGTGCCAGAAGCTTGTGTCCGGGACACCTCTACAATGAGCAGTTCTTC

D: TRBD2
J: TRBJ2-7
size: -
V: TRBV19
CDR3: CASSPLAGGRGSYEQYF
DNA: TGTGCCAGTAGTCCACTAGCGGGGGGGAGAGGTTCCTACGAGCAGTACTTC

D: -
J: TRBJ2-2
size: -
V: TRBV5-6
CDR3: CASSLGQINTGELFF
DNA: TGTGCCAGCAGCTTGGGACAGATCAACACCGGGGAGCTGTTTTTT

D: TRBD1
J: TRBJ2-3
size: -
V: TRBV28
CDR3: CASAPITGGTQYF
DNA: TGTGCCAGCGCTCCAATTACAGGGGGTACGCAGTATTTT

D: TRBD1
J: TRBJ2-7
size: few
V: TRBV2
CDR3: CASSGDRGQQYF
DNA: TGTGCCAGCAGTGGGGACAGGGGACAGCAGTACTTC

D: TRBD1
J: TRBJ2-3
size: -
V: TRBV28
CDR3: CASSQDRSAPDTQYF
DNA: TGTGCCAGCAGTCAGGACAGGTCGGCTCCAGATACGCAGTATTTT

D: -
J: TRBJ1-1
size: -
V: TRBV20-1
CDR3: CSASYRTEAFF
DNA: TGCAGTGCTAGCTACAGGACTGAAGCTTTCTTT

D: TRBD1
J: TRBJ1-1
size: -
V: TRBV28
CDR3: CASSMTGVEANTEAFF
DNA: TGTGCCAGCAGCATGACAGGGGTCGAGGCTAACACTGAAGCTTTCTTT

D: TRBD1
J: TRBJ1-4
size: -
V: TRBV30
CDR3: CAWSNAGGANEKLFF
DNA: TGTGCCTGGAGTAATGCAGGGGGTGCTAATGAAAAACTGTTTTTT

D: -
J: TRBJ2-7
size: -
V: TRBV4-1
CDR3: CASSQEAAPGYEQYF
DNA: TGCGCCAGCAGCCAAGAGGCAGCCCCAGGCTACGAGCAGTACTTC

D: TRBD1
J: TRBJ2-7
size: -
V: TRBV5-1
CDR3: CASSLQGARVGEQYF
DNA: TGCGCCAGCAGCTTGCAGGGGGCGCGGGTCGGCGAGCAGTACTTC

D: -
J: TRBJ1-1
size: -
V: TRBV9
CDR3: CASSVGGSNTEAFF
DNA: TGTGCCAGCAGCGTAGGGGGCTCGAACACTGAAGCTTTCTTT

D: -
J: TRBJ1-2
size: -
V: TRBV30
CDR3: CAMGRGINYGYTF
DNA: TGTGCGATGGGGAGGGGTATCAACTATGGCTACACCTTC

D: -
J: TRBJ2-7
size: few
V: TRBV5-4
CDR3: CASSLGAAYEQYF
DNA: TGTGCCAGCAGCTTGGGGGCAGCCTACGAGCAGTACTTC

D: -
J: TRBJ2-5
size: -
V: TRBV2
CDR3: CASSRQGGETQYF
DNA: TGTGCCAGCTCCCGACAGGGAGGAGAGACCCAGTACTTC

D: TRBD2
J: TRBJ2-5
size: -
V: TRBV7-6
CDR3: CASSLVLWTGGSRSETQYF
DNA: TGTGCCAGCAGCTTAGTGTTGTGGACGGGCGGGAGTCGTTCAGAGACCCAGTACTTC

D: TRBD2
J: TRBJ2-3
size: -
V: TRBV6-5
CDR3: CASSYGGTSVSF
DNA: TGTGCCAGCAGTTACGGCGGGACTAGCGTTTCTTTT

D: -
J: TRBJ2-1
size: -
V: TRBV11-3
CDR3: CASSPFSGSYNEQFF
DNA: TGTGCCAGCAGCCCCTTTAGCGGCTCGTACAATGAGCAGTTCTTC

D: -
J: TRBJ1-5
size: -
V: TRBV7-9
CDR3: CASSLYYQPQHF
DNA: TGTGCCAGCAGCTTATATTATCAGCCCCAGCATTTT

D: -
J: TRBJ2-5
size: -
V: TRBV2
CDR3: CASTYSGTRQYF
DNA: TGTGCCAGCACCTATTCCGGGACAAGGCAGTACTTC

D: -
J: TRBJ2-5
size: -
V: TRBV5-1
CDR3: CASTLGQLEETQYF
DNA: TGCGCCAGCACCCTCGGACAACTGGAAGAGACCCAGTACTTC

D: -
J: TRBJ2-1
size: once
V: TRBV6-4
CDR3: CASSDGASSYNEQFF
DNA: TGTGCCAGCAGTGACGGGGCTAGCTCCTACAATGAGCAGTTCTTC

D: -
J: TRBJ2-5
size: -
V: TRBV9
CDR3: CASSVGGLGETQYF
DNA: TGTGCCAGCAGCGTAGGGGGCCTTGGGGAGACCCAGTACTTC

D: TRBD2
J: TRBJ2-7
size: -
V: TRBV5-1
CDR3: CASRRTSGGLLSYEQYF
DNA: TGCGCCAGCAGACGGACTAGCGGGGGGTTGCTCTCCTACGAGCAGTACTTC

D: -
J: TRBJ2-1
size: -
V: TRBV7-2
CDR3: CASSPRDFYNEQFF
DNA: TGTGCCAGCAGCCCAAGGGACTTCTACAATGAGCAGTTCTTC

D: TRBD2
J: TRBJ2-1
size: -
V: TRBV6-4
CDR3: CASSDEASGSSGEQFF
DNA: TGTGCCAGCAGTGACGAGGCTAGCGGGAGTTCAGGGGAGCAGTTCTTC

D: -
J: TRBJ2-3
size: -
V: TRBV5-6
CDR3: CASSQGPDTQYF
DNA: TGTGCCAGCAGCCAGGGGCCAGATACGCAGTATTTT

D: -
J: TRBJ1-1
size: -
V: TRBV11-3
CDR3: CASSFGNTEAFF
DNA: TGTGCCAGCAGCTTCGGGAACACTGAAGCTTTCTTT

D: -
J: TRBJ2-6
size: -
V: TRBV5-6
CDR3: CASSLTGTSSGANVLTF
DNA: TGTGCCAGCAGCTTAACAGGGACAAGCTCTGGGGCCAACGTCCTGACTTTC

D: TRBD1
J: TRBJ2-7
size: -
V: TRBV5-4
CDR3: CASSQDRGWYEQYF
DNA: TGTGCCAGCAGCCAGGACAGGGGGTGGTACGAGCAGTACTTC

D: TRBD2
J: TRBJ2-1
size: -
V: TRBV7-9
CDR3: CASSLSGMFYNEQFF
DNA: TGTGCCAGCAGCCTGAGCGGGATGTTCTACAATGAGCAGTTCTTC

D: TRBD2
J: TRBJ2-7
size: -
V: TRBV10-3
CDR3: CAIVAGPGYEQYF
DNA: TGTGCCATCGTAGCGGGACCAGGTTACGAGCAGTACTTC